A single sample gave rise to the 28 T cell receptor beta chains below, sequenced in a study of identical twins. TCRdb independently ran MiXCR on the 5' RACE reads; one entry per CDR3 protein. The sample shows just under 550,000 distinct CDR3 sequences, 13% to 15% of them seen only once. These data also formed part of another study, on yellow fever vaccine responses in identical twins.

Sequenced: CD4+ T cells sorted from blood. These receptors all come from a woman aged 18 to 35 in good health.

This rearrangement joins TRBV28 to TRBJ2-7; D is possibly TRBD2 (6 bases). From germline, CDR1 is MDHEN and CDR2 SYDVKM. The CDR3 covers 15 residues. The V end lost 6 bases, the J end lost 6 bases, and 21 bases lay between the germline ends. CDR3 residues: CASSLLASVPVEQYF. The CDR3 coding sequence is TGTGCCAGCAGCCTACTCGCTAGCGTCCCAGTCGAGCAGTACTTC.

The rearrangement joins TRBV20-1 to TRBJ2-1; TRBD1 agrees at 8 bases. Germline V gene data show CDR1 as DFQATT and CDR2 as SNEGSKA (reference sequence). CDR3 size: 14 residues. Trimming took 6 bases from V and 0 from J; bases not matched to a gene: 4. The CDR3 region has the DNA TGCAGTGCCGACAGGGGTGGCTCCTACAATGAGCAGTTCTTC. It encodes CSADRGGSYNEQFF.

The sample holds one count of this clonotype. CDR3 loop: CASSHRTSGVTDTQYF. In nucleotides, the CDR3 is TGTGCCAGCAGCCACCGGACTAGCGGGGTCACAGATACGCAGTATTTT. This chain joins TRBV3-1 and TRBJ2-3; 12 bases match TRBD2. The ends lost 3 bases at V and 2 bases at J; junction bases unmatched: 3. Germline V gene sequence: CDR1 LGHDT, CDR2 YNNKEL (reference sequence). The CDR3 runs 16 residues.

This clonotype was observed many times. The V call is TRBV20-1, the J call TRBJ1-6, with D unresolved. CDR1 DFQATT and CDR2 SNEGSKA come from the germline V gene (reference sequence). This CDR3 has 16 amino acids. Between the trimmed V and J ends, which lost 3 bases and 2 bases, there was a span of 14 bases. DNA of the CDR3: TGCAGTGCTAGGTCCGGGGAGCCCCCCTATAATTCACCCCTCCACTTT. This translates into CSARSGEPPYNSPLHF.

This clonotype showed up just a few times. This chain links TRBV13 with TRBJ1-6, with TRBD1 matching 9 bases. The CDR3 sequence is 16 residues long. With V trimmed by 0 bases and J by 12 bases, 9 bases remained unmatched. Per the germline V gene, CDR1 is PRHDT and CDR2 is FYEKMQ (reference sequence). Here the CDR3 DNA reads TGTGCCAGCAGCTTAGGAGGGGGACAGGGACCCGGACCCCTCCACTTT. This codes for CASSLGGGQGPGPLHF.

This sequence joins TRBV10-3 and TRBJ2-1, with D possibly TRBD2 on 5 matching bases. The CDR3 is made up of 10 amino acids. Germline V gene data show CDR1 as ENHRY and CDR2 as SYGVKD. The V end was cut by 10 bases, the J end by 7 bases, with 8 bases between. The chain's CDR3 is CATRGNEQFF. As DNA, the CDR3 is TGTGCCACCAGAGGGAATGAGCAGTTCTTC.

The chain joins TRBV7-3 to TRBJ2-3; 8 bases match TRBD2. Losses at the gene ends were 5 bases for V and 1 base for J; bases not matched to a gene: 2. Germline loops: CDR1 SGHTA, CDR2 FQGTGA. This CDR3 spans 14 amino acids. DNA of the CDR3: TGTGCCAGCAGCATAGCGGGGCGCACAGATACGCAGTATTTT. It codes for CASSIAGRTDTQYF.

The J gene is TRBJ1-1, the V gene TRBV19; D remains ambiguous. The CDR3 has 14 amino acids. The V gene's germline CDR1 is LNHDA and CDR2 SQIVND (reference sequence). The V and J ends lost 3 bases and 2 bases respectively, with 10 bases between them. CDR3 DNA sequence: TGTGCCAGTAGTATTGTTCCAGCTAACACTGAAGCTTTCTTT. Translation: CASSIVPANTEAFF.

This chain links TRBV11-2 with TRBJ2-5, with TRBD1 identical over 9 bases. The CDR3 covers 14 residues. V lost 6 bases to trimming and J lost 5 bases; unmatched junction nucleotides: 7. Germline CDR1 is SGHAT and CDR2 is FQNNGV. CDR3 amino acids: CASSQQGAVETQYF. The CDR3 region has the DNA TGTGCCAGCAGTCAACAGGGGGCCGTTGAGACCCAGTACTTC. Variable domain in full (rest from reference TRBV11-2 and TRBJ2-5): EAGVAQSPRYKIIEKRQSVAFWCNPISGHATLYWYQQILGQGPKLLIQFQNNGVVDDSQLPKDRFSAERLKGVDSTLKIQPAKLEDSAVYLCASSQQGAVETQYFGPGTRLLVL.

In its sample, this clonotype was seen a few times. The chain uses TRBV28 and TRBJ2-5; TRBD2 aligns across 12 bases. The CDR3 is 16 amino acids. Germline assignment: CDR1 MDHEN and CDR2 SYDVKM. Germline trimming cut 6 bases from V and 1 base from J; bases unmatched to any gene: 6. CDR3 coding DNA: TGTGCCAGCAGACCAACTAGCGGGAGGACCCAAGAGACCCAGTACTTC. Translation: CASRPTSGRTQETQYF.

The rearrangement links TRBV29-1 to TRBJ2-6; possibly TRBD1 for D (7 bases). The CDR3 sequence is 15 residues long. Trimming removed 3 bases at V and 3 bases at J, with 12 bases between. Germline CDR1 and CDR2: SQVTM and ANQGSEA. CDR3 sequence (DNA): TGCAGCGTTGAGGCCAGGGGGGATGGGGCCAACGTCCTGACTTTC. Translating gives CSVEARGDGANVLTF.

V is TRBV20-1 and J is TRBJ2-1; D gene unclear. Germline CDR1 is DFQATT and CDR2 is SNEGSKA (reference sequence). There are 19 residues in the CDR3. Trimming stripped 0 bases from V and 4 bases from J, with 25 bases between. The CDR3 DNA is TGCAGTGCTAGAGATTCCCTTATTGGGAAGCTGTCCGGATACAATGAGCAGTTCTTC. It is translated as CSARDSLIGKLSGYNEQFF.

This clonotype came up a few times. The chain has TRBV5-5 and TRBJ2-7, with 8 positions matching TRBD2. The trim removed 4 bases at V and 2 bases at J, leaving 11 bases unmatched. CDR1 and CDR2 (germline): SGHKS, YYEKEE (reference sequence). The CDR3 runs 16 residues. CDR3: CASSPTPGTRTYEQYV. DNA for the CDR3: TGTGCCAGCAGCCCTACTCCGGGGACTAGAACCTACGAGCAGTACGTC.

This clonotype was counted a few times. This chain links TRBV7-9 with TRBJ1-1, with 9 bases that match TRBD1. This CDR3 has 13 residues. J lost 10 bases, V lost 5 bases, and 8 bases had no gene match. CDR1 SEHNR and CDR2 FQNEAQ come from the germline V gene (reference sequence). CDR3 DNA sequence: TGTGCCAGCAGCGTCACAGGGGGCTCTTCAGCTTTCTTT. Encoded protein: CASSVTGGSSAFF. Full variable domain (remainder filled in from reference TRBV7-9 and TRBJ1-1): DTGVSQNPRHKITKRGQNVTFRCDPISEHNRLYWYRQTLGQGPEFLTYFQNEAQLEKSRLLSDRFSAERPKGSFSTLEIQRTEQGDSAMYLCASSVTGGSSAFFGQGTRLTVV.

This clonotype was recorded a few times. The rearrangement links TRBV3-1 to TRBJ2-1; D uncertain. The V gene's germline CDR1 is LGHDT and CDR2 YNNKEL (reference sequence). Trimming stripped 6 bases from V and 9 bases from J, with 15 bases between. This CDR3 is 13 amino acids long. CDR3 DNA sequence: TGTGCCAGCAGTCTGGCCTGGTTGGGTGAGCAGTTCTTC. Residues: CASSLAWLGEQFF.

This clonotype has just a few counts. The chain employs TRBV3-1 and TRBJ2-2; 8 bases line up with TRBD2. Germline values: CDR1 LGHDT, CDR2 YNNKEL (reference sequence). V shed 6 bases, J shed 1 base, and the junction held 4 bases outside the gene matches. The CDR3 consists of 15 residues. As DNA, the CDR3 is TGTGCCAGCAGGCAGCGGGAGCTGAACACCGGGGAGCTGTTTTTT. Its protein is CASRQRELNTGELFF.

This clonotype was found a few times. The CDR3 nucleotides are TGTGCCAGCACCTGGGAGGCAGCGACTGAAGCTTTCTTT. Its protein is CASTWEAATEAFF. The V call is TRBV12-3 or TRBV12-4, the J call TRBJ1-1; D uncertain. The CDR3 is 13 residues long. Trimming shortened V by 7 bases and J by 5 bases, and 14 bases separated the two germline ends.

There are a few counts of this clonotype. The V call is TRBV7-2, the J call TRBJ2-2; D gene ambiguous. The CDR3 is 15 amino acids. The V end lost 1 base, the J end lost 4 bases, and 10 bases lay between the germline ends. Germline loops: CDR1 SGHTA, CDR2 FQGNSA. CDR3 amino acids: CASSLEAWATGELFF. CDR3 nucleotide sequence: TGTGCCAGCAGCTTAGAGGCGTGGGCCACCGGGGAGCTGTTTTTT.

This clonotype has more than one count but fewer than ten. The CDR3 is CASSLVDLQSGANVLTF. CDR3 coding DNA: TGTGCCAGCAGCTTAGTGGACCTCCAATCTGGGGCCAACGTCCTGACTTTC. The J gene is TRBJ2-6, the V gene TRBV11-2, with no clear D. Germline V lookup: CDR1 SGHAT, CDR2 FQNNGV. The germline V and J ends were trimmed by 1 base and 1 base, with 11 bases remaining between them. This CDR3 spans 17 amino acids.

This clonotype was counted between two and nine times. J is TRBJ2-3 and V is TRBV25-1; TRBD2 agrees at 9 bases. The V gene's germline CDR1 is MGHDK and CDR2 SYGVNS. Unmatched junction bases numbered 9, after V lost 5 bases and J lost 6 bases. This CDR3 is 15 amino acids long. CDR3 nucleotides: TGTGCCAGCAGTTTAGCGGGGGTCCAGAGTGATACGCAGTATTTT. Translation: CASSLAGVQSDTQYF. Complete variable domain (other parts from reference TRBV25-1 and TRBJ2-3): EADIYQTPRYLVIGTGKKITLECSQTMGHDKMYWYQQDPGMELHLIHYSYGVNSTEKGDLSSESTVSRIRTEHFPLTLESARPSHTSQYLCASSLAGVQSDTQYFGPGTRLTVL.

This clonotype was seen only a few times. In nucleotides, the CDR3 is TGTGCCAGCAGCTTATATCGCACAGGTTCCCTAGCTTCCAATGAGCAGTTCTTC. This encodes CASSLYRTGSLASNEQFF. The chain employs TRBV11-1 and TRBJ2-1; either TRBD1 or TRBD2 may supply D (5 bases each). V was clipped by 2 bases and J by 6 bases, with 23 bases between them. Germline-derived CDR1 and CDR2 are SGHAT and FQDESV (reference sequence). The CDR3 has 18 amino acids.

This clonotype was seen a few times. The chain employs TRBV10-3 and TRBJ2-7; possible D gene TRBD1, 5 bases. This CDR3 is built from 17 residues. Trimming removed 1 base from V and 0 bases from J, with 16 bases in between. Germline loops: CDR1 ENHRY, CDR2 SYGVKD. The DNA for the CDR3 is TGTGCCATCAGTGAGTTTGTACCCAGGGAAAGCTCCTACGAGCAGTACTTC. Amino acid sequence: CAISEFVPRESSYEQYF.

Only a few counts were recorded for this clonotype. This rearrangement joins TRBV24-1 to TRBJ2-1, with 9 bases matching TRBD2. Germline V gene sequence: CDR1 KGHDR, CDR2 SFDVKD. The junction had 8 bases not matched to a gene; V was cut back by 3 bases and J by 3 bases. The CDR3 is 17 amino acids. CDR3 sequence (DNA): TGTGCCACCAGTGATCATGGGGCTAGCGGGGACTACAATGAGCAGTTCTTC. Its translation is CATSDHGASGDYNEQFF.

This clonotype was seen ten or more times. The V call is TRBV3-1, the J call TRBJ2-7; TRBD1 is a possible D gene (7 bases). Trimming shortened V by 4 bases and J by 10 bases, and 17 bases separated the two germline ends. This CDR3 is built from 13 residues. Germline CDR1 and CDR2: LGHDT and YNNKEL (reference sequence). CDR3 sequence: CASSPSAGGKQYV. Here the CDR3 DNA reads TGTGCCAGCAGCCCGTCGGCAGGGGGGAAACAGTACGTC.

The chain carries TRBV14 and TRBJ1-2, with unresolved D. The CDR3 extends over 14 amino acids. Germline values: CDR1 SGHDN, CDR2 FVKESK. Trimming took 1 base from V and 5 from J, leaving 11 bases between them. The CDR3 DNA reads TGTGCCAGCAGCCAAGTAATGGGAGAATATGGCTACACCTTC. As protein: CASSQVMGEYGYTF.

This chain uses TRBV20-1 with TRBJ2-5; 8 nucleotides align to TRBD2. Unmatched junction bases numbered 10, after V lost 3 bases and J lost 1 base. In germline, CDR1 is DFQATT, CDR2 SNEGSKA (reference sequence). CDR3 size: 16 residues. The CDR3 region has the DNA TGCAGTGCTAGTGGCGGTCTAGCGGGTACCCAAGAGACCCAGTACTTC. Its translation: CSASGGLAGTQETQYF.

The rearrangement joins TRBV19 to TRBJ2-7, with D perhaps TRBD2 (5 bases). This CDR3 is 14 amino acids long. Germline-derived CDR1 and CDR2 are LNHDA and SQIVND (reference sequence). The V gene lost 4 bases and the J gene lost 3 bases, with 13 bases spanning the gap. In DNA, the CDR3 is TGTGCCAGTAGTACAGCGGCGACTGGCTACGAGCAGTACTTC. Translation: CASSTAATGYEQYF.

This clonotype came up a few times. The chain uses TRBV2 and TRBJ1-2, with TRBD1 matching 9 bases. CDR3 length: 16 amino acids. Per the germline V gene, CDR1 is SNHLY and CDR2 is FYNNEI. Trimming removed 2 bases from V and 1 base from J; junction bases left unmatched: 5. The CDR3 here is CASSERAGQGNYGYTF. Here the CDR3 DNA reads TGTGCCAGCAGTGAAAGGGCGGGACAGGGTAACTATGGCTACACCTTC.